This TCR beta chain was identified in a study of response to subunit inactivated influenza vaccine. TCRdb redid the calling of the RT-PCR reads with MiXCR, one entry per CDR3 protein. This table holds over 750,000 distinct CDR3 sequences, 21% found once. Study results and limitations: Only a handful of new T cells, the authors suggested, are recruited with each seasonal influenza vaccination.

With respect to this clonotype: Its specificity is not known.

The CDR3 is 16 residues long. Germline V gene data show CDR1 as DFQATT and CDR2 as SNEGSKA (reference sequence). V lost 6 bases, J lost 4 bases, and 15 bases stayed unmatched. The TCR originated in a man over 45 who received an inactivated influenza vaccine. The chain links TRBV20-1 to TRBJ1-1; 9 bases line up with TRBD1. The sample here was PBMCs from blood, taken 5 days after vaccination. CDR3 amino acids: CSAQGRTGEISTEAFF. DNA for the CDR3: TGCAGTGCGCAGGGCCGGACAGGGGAGATTTCCACTGAAGCTTTCTTT.